Below are 23 T cell receptor beta chains sequenced from a single sample in a study of shared clonotypes between healthy human individuals. Assay used: immunoSEQ multiplex PCR; TCRdb lists only in-frame clones, some missing. The table lists over 1.5 million clones, around 98% of them singletons, with 0.45% in the top ten. Sample: naive CD4+ T cells sorted from blood. Subset reported: CD45RA+ positively selected. Receptors originate from a young man in good health.

This chain connects TRBV19 to TRBJ2-4; D uncertain. CDR3 length equals 14 residues. Germline CDR1 and CDR2: LNHDA and SQIVND (reference sequence). V shed 7 bases and J shed 0 bases, with 10 bases lying between them. The CDR3 DNA sequence: TGTGCCAGTAATCCGGAGCTAGCCAAAAACATTCAGTACTTC. Amino acid sequence: CASNPELAKNIQYF.

The chain employs TRBV10-1 and TRBJ2-1, with a weak D call TRBD2 (6 bases). CDR1 and CDR2 (germline): WNHNN, SYGVQD (reference sequence). The CDR3 is made up of 16 amino acids. Trimming stripped 0 bases from V and 4 bases from J, with 13 bases between. CDR3 residues: CASSESRPAGYNEQFF. CDR3 nucleotide sequence: TGCGCCAGCAGTGAGTCTCGGCCAGCGGGTTACAATGAGCAGTTCTTC.

Remarks on this clone: The sample has other DNA sequences that encode this CDR3 too. V and J are TRBV18 and TRBJ2-2; D ambiguous. CDR1 KGHSH and CDR2 LQKENI come from the germline V gene. V was trimmed by 2 bases and J by 4 bases, leaving 8 bases between them. CDR3 length: 14 residues. Here the CDR3 reads CASSPNRSTGELFF. The CDR3 DNA follows: TGTGCCAGCTCACCAAACAGATCCACCGGGGAGCTGTTTTTT. Full variable domain (rest looked up from reference TRBV18 and TRBJ2-2): NAGVMQNPRHLVRRRGQEARLRCSPMKGHSHVYWYRQLPEEGLKFMVYLQKENIIDESGMPKERFSAEFPKEGPSILRIQQVVRGDSAAYFCASSPNRSTGELFFGEGSRLTVL.

The chain recombines TRBV6-1 with TRBJ2-5, with D perhaps assigned TRBD1 or TRBD2 (5 bases each). Germline V lookup: CDR1 MNHNS, CDR2 SASEGT. V lost 2 bases and J lost 5, with 21 bases in between. The CDR3 covers 17 residues. The CDR3 here is CASSENPPGAAGETQYF. The CDR3 bases are TGTGCCAGCAGTGAAAACCCGCCCGGGGCCGCCGGTGAGACCCAGTACTTC.

CDR3 in DNA: TGTGCCAGTAGTATAGTGGGAGTGGGATCGTACGAGCAGTACTTC. Translation: CASSIVGVGSYEQYF. V is TRBV19 and J is TRBJ2-7; D might be TRBD2 (5 bases). The V gene lost 1 base and the J gene lost 4 bases, with 14 bases spanning the gap. CDR3 length: 15 amino acids. CDR1 is LNHDA, CDR2 SQIVND, per germline (reference sequence).

This sequence joins TRBV27 and TRBJ2-1, with D unclear. From germline, CDR1 is MNHEY and CDR2 SMNVEV (reference sequence). Trimming stripped 4 bases from V and 0 bases from J, with 4 bases between. This CDR3 comprises 13 residues. The CDR3: CASSSPSYNEQFF. The CDR3 nucleotides read TGTGCCAGCAGTTCTCCCTCCTACAATGAGCAGTTCTTC.

With regard to this clone: Within the sample, other DNA sequences also encode this same CDR3. The chain is built from TRBV19 and TRBJ2-7, with 9 bases fitting TRBD2. The CDR3 loop spans 14 amino acids. CDR1 and CDR2 (germline): LNHDA, SQIVND (reference sequence). V was clipped by 1 base and J by 3 bases; unmatched bases: 1. CDR3 sequence reads: CASSIVSGSYEQYF. In DNA, the CDR3 is TGTGCCAGTAGTATAGTTAGCGGGAGCTACGAGCAGTACTTC.

This chain connects TRBV29-1 to TRBJ2-4; D remains ambiguous. V shed 0 bases and J shed 0 bases, with 3 bases lying between them. CDR3 length equals 13 residues. CDR1 SQVTM and CDR2 ANQGSEA come from the germline V gene. The DNA of the CDR3 is TGCAGCGTTGAAGATATAGCCAAAAACATTCAGTACTTC. Translated, it gives CSVEDIAKNIQYF.

The V and J genes are TRBV28 and TRBJ2-7; a possible D gene is TRBD1 (6 bases). The ends were cut back, 5 bases at V and 3 bases at J, with 17 bases in the middle. The CDR3 is 15 residues long. Germline CDR1 is MDHEN and CDR2 is SYDVKM. In DNA form, the CDR3 reads TGTGCCAGCAGTCCGGAAACCAGGGGCGGCTACGAGCAGTACTTC. It encodes CASSPETRGGYEQYF. Looking up the rest from reference TRBV28 and TRBJ2-7 gives the full variable domain: DVKVTQSSRYLVKRTGEKVFLECVQDMDHENMFWYRQDPGLGLRLIYFSYDVKMKEKGDIPEGYSVSREKKERFSLILESASTNQTSMYLCASSPETRGGYEQYFGPGTRLTVT.

The chain employs TRBV19 and TRBJ2-7, with TRBD1 matching 8 bases. CDR3 length: 16 residues. Germline V gene data show CDR1 as LNHDA and CDR2 as SQIVND (reference sequence). The J segment lost 3 bases and the V segment lost 5 bases, leaving 12 bases of the junction unmatched. For the CDR3, the DNA is TGTGCCAGTAGTCGGTTCCTGACAGGGGTTGGCTACGAGCAGTACTTC. It yields the protein CASSRFLTGVGYEQYF.

CDR3 region: CASSIRRAYNEQFF. The CDR3 DNA reads as TGTGCCAGCTCCATTAGGAGAGCCTACAATGAGCAGTTCTTC. The rearrangement uses TRBV2 and TRBJ2-1; no clear D gene. CDR3 size: 14 residues. Trimming left V 8 bases short and J 2 bases short, with 13 bases between. Germline V gene data show CDR1 as SNHLY and CDR2 as FYNNEI.

This rearrangement joins TRBV9 to TRBJ1-4; D might be TRBD1 (5 bases). The CDR3 runs to 16 residues. The germline V gene encodes CDR1 SGDLS and CDR2 YYNGEE. Trimming removed 4 bases from V and 3 bases from J, with 16 bases in between. CDR3 sequence (DNA): TGTGCCAGCAGCCCTCAGGGCGGGATCGCTAATGAAAAACTGTTTTTT. Its translation is CASSPQGGIANEKLFF.

The gene calls are TRBV6-4 and TRBJ2-3; D is perhaps TRBD2 (6 bases). Looked up from germline, CDR1 is MRHNA and CDR2 is SNTAGT. The CDR3 is 14 amino acids. V gave up 2 bases and J gave up 4 bases, with 10 bases separating them. The CDR3 reads CASSDRRASDTQYF. DNA for the CDR3: TGTGCCAGCAGTGACAGGAGGGCCTCAGATACGCAGTATTTT.

This sequence joins TRBV7-3 and TRBJ2-5, with a tentative D call TRBD2 (6 bases). Germline loops: CDR1 SGHTA, CDR2 FQGTGA. V lost 9 bases to trimming and J lost 1 base, with 12 bases between them. This CDR3 comprises 13 residues. CDR3 in amino acids: CASGLAAQETQYF. The DNA for the CDR3 is TGTGCCAGTGGATTAGCGGCCCAAGAGACCCAGTACTTC.

The chain's CDR3 is CASRPSQAFSSGTYTGELFF. CDR3 bases: TGCGCCAGCAGACCCAGCCAAGCTTTCTCTAGCGGGACATACACCGGGGAGCTGTTTTTT. The J gene is TRBJ2-2, the V gene TRBV4-1; 9 bases align to TRBD2. Germline assignment: CDR1 MGHRA and CDR2 YSYEKL. This CDR3 is built from 20 residues. J lost 3 bases, V lost 6 bases, and 20 bases had no gene match.

In regard to this clone: The same CDR3 also results from other DNA sequences found in this sample. The J gene is TRBJ2-2, the V gene TRBV29-1, with unresolved D. The V end was cut by 1 base, the J end by 8 bases, with 5 bases between. Germline V gene data show CDR1 as SQVTM and CDR2 as ANQGSEA. CDR3 length: 11 amino acids. The CDR3 here is CSVEAIGELFF. The CDR3 coding sequence is TGCAGCGTTGAAGCCATTGGGGAGCTGTTTTTT.

The chain links TRBV7-2 to TRBJ2-3, with 10 bases aligning to TRBD1. V lost 8 bases, J lost 4 bases, and 6 bases stayed unmatched. The CDR3 spans 14 residues. Germline CDR1 SGHTA, CDR2 FQGNSA. The CDR3 sequence is CASRPGQGSDTQYF. Here the CDR3 DNA reads TGTGCCAGCCGCCCGGGACAGGGGTCAGATACGCAGTATTTT.

The chain uses TRBV15 and TRBJ2-1; a weak D match, TRBD1 (6 bases). Germline values: CDR1 LNHNV, CDR2 YYDKDF (reference sequence). The CDR3 spans 16 residues. The V gene lost 1 base and the J gene lost 10 bases, with 20 bases spanning the gap. In DNA form, the CDR3 reads TGTGCCACCAGCAGAGTAGCCAGGGGACCCCCCGCCGAGCAGTTCTTC. This gives the protein CATSRVARGPPAEQFF.

The rearrangement links TRBV6-5 to TRBJ1-5, with TRBD1 as a possible D gene (5 bases). This CDR3 spans 15 amino acids. CDR1 is MNHEY and CDR2 is SVGAGI in the germline V gene. V was cut by 6 bases and J by 0 bases, with 12 bases left in between. CDR3 coding DNA: TGTGCCAGCAGGAAACAGGTCTATAGCAATCAGCCCCAGCATTTT. It codes for CASRKQVYSNQPQHF.

In DNA form, the CDR3 reads TGCGCCAGCAGAAGGAGGCGACTAGGACCCTACGAGCAGTACTTC. Residues: CASRRRRLGPYEQYF. The rearrangement joins TRBV5-1 to TRBJ2-7; maybe TRBD2 (6 bases). This CDR3 spans 15 amino acids. CDR1 SGHRS and CDR2 YFSETQ come from the germline V gene. Trimming removed 5 bases from V and 2 bases from J, with 17 bases in between.

This CDR3 reads CASSFPPTMSGYEQYF. Here the CDR3 DNA reads TGTGCCAGCAGCTTTCCCCCAACGATGTCGGGGTACGAGCAGTACTTC. The rearrangement uses TRBV11-2 and TRBJ2-7; D is possibly TRBD2 (5 bases). V was cut by 3 bases and J by 4 bases, with 19 bases left in between. The CDR3 runs 16 residues. In germline, CDR1 is SGHAT, CDR2 FQNNGV.

CDR3 in amino acids: CASSLRFREGLYNEQFF. The DNA of the CDR3 is TGTGCCAGCAGCTTACGGTTCCGGGAGGGCCTGTACAATGAGCAGTTCTTC. V usage is TRBV7-8 and J usage is TRBJ2-1, with TRBD2 matching over 8 bases. Germline-derived CDR1 and CDR2 are SGHVS and FQNEAQ. The length of the CDR3 is 17 residues. Losses at the gene ends were 2 bases for V and 4 bases for J; bases not matched to a gene: 10. Filled out from reference TRBV7-8 and TRBJ2-1, the complete variable domain reads GAGVSQSPRYKVAKRGQDVALRCDPISGHVSLFWYQQALGQGPEFLTYFQNEAQLDKSGLPSDRFFAERPEGSVSTLKIQRTQQEDSAVYLCASSLRFREGLYNEQFFGPGTRLTVL.

The CDR3 coding sequence is TGCAGCGTTGAAAGGGGAGCGGGAGGTCCCCCCGGGGAGCTGTTTTTT. Translating gives CSVERGAGGPPGELFF. The rearrangement joins TRBV29-1 to TRBJ2-2; 9 bases are a match to TRBD2. The ends lost 2 bases at V and 6 bases at J; junction bases unmatched: 10. CDR1 SQVTM and CDR2 ANQGSEA come from the germline V gene. The CDR3 consists of 16 residues.